The text below deals with one T cell receptor beta chain. Its antigen has not been determined. Base qualities are not recorded, but no much larger clone differs from it by a single base. The sample is drawn from a study of human versus mouse CDR3 diversity and MHC coevolution (dated by TCRdb to the late 2010s). At the level of the whole study: The immunoSEQ assay was reported to detect one in 200,000 T cells and to minimize multiplex PCR amplification bias. Across mouse and human samples, each sample had between about 0.6 x 10^7 and 1.7 x 10^7 valid reads. Repertoires of human naive CD4 T cells were used as a reference for TCR selection on multiple MHC II alleles and were compared against human-TCR-locus transgenic mice carrying single MHC II. Three healthy volunteer blood donors made up the human cohort, with one aged 30 to 40, one aged 40 to 50 and one aged 60 to 70 at collection. Here is what the overall study found, with its caveats: Repertoire diversity was not regarded as directly comparable between humans and mice because human T cells were selected on 6 or 7 MHC II alleles. According to iCHAO1 estimates, humans had the largest TCR beta repertoire, 1.5 million to 2 million clonotypes, which was attributed likely to selection by multiple MHC II molecules. Most of the three human donors showed the lowest clonal inequality scores among all compared groups. On average, more CDR3 deletions and insertions were observed in humans than in mice, indicating greater exonuclease and TdT activity.

CDR1 and CDR2 (MNHNS, SASEGT) derive from the germline V gene. Spanning cysteine to phenylalanine, the CDR3 consists of 16 amino acids. The read is trimmed to its CDR3 DNA, 48 bases read in frame from base 1. V is pruned by 0 bases and J by 7 bases, leaving 9 bases of the junction without a gene match. The QIAGEN blood and tissue kit was used to extract genomic DNA from sorted cells, and the DNA was quantified on a NanoDrop 1000. Deep sequencing and quantification of TCR alpha and beta chains were performed on the immunoSEQ platform by multiplex PCR of genomic DNA. As for the authors' bioinformatics: IMGT gene and region definitions were used for annotation of the TCR sequences. Out-of-frame rearrangements were taken as a proxy for the preselection repertoire and were compared with in-frame clonotypes. The iCHAO1 estimator supplied with the immunoSEQ platform was used to estimate repertoire size. Clonal inequality was measured with a Gini index on in-frame amino acid clonotypes, based on the Lorenz curve. The intersect function in the R package tcR was used to count shared clonotypes, while the Jaccard index served to score similarity. The R prcomp function was used without normalization to run principal component analysis of V, J and V-J usage frequencies. Imported from immuneACCESS, the table was reduced by TCRdb to in-frame sequences with V and J called. These copies leave out some clones; in studies compared against another copy, an unresolved V gene accounts for under half, and the cause of the remainder is not known. V, J and clone size were drawn from that table, and D and trimming were deduced from the DNA. This sample gives 60,000 or so clones in total; roughly 93% of them show up just once. Of the sample, 18% is held by the ten largest clones.

Fluorescence-activated cell sorting was used to pull naive CD4 T cells, meaning cells that were CD45RO-negative and CD62L-positive, out of the PBMCs. Roughly 52 ml of fresh peripheral blood was collected from each donor, and PBMCs were isolated by Ficoll density centrifugation. Cell sorting was carried out on a FACSAria III instrument, and a purity above 90% was achieved for all samples. The receptor was derived from a person in their sixties or seventies in good health. The sequence is built from TRBV6-1 and TRBJ1-2, with 9 central nucleotides matching TRBD1. Sequencing was done on a sample of naive CD4+ T cells from blood. The sample's cell subset or site label, decoded: CD45RO-negative CD62L-positive naive CD4 T cells. The bases are TGTGCCAGCAGTGAAGCAAACAGGGGGCGCTTCGGTGGCTACACCTTC. Its protein is CASSEANRGRFGGYTF.